This T cell receptor beta chain originates from a study of blood T cell repertoires in COVID-19. Across the whole study: The United States, Italy and Spain provided the acute and convalescent COVID-19 samples. The analysed material was cDNA or gDNA that came from T cells, B-cell-depleted T cells, or PBMCs.

Per the study methods: Amplifying reference gene primers gave estimates of nucleated cell counts. Sequenced by immunoSEQ multiplex PCR; TCRdb stores in-frame clones only, minus some. V and J calls plus clone size are reproduced from that table; the DNA served to infer D and trimming. The sample contains around 300,000 clones, 75% to 90% of which appear only once. Enrolled during active infection, Seattle patients were then followed longitudinally. This receptor was obtained from a woman younger than 45 with COVID-19, enrolled during active disease. The sample was peripheral blood.

This CDR3 reads CASSWGQGRETQYF. DNA of the CDR3: TGCGCCAGCAGCTGGGGACAGGGGAGGGAGACCCAGTACTTC. The V call is TRBV5-1, the J call TRBJ2-5; 10 bases agree with TRBD1. The CDR3 runs to 14 residues. Germline assignment: CDR1 SGHRS and CDR2 YFSETQ. The V segment lost 3 bases and the J segment 5 bases; nucleotides outside the gene matches: 4. Variable domain in full (rest from reference TRBV5-1 and TRBJ2-5): KAGVTQTPRYLIKTRGQQVTLSCSPISGHRSVSWYQQTPGQGLQFLFEYFSETQRNKGNFPGRFSGRQFSNSRSEMNVSTLELGDSALYLCASSWGQGRETQYFGPGTRLLVL.